Listed below are T cell receptor beta chains from one sample, sequenced in a study of T cell changes during pregnancy in multiple sclerosis. TCRdb's copy holds only in-frame clones and misses some; the assay was immunoSEQ multiplex PCR. The sample contains tens of thousands of clones, roughly nine tenths of which appear only once. Here the sequenced sample was peripheral blood, taken before pregnancy. The receptor set was obtained from a female donor with multiple sclerosis, enrolled in a pregnancy study. CDR3s include the opening cysteine and the closing phenylalanine or tryptophan. D genes are given only for firm matches. The size entry is marked missing in some rows and otherwise reads once, few, many or a size class.

NA	few	TRBV5-1	TRBJ2-7	CASYEGDSYEQYF	TGCGCCAGCTACGAGGGGGACTCCTACGAGCAGTACTTC
TRBD1	NA	TRBV5-1	TRBJ2-5	CASSLEGAQQETQYF	TGCGCCAGCAGCTTGGAGGGGGCGCAGCAAGAGACCCAGTACTTC
NA	NA	TRBV18	TRBJ2-5	CASSPPLEETQYF	TGTGCCAGCTCACCTCCCCTCGAAGAGACCCAGTACTTC
NA	NA	TRBV7-6	TRBJ2-2	CASSLESGSAANTGELFF	TGTGCCAGCAGCTTAGAGTCTGGCAGCGCCGCTAACACCGGGGAGCTGTTTTTT
TRBD1	NA	TRBV27	TRBJ2-1	CASSPGTEGSNEQFF	TGTGCCAGCAGTCCCGGGACAGAAGGATCCAATGAGCAGTTCTTC
NA	NA	TRBV28	TRBJ1-1	CASHDWDTKEAFF	TGTGCCAGCCATGACTGGGACACCAAAGAAGCTTTCTTT
TRBD1	NA	TRBV7-3	TRBJ2-6	CASSAKAGTGLLGANVLTF	TGTGCCAGCAGCGCCAAAGCCGGGACAGGGCTTCTAGGGGCCAACGTCCTGACTTTC
NA	NA	TRBV5-5	TRBJ1-2	CASSFSPNYGYTF	TGTGCCAGCAGCTTTAGTCCTAACTATGGCTACACCTTC
NA	NA	TRBV9	TRBJ2-1	CASSVDPPSEQFF	TGTGCCAGCAGCGTAGATCCGCCGAGTGAGCAGTTCTTC
NA	NA	TRBV4-1	TRBJ2-7	CASSPALAFILPYEQYF	TGCGCCAGCAGCCCCGCCCTAGCGTTTATCCTGCCCTACGAGCAGTACTTC
NA	NA	TRBV18	TRBJ1-5	CASSPRTTPPEPQHF	TGTGCCAGCTCACCTAGGACAACCCCTCCGGAGCCCCAGCATTTT
TRBD1	NA	TRBV5-1	TRBJ2-7	CASSSGDRGFYEQYF	TGCGCCAGCAGCTCCGGGGACAGGGGATTCTACGAGCAGTACTTC
NA	NA	TRBV9	TRBJ1-2	CASSRRDTNGYTF	TGTGCCAGCAGTCGTCGGGACACCAATGGCTACACCTTC
NA	once	TRBV5-1	TRBJ1-4	CASSPGANEKLFF	TGCGCCAGCAGCCCAGGTGCGAATGAAAAACTGTTTTTT
NA	NA	TRBV11-2	TRBJ1-1	CASSSPGMPFF	TGTGCCAGCAGTTCCCCAGGGATGCCTTTCTTT
NA	NA	TRBV13	TRBJ1-1	CASSQNAEAFF	TGTGCCAGCAGCCAGAACGCTGAAGCTTTCTTT
TRBD1	NA	TRBV5-1	TRBJ2-7	CASSLPGTVYEQYF	TGCGCCAGCAGCTTACCCGGGACAGTCTACGAGCAGTACTTC
TRBD2	NA	TRBV9	TRBJ2-1	CASSLSGEGYNEQFF	TGTGCCAGCAGCTTGAGCGGGGAGGGGTACAATGAGCAGTTCTTC
NA	NA	TRBV19	TRBJ2-1	CASSQQNLREQFF	TGTGCCAGTAGTCAACAAAACCTCCGTGAGCAGTTCTTC
NA	few	TRBV2	TRBJ1-2	CASSGTGGEGYTF	TGTGCCAGCAGTGGAACCGGGGGAGAGGGCTACACCTTC
NA	NA	TRBV6-1	TRBJ1-1	CASSESPGMNTEAFF	TGTGCCAGCAGTGAATCCCCAGGAATGAACACTGAAGCTTTCTTT
NA	NA	TRBV2	TRBJ2-2	CASSKERGRVTGELFF	TGTGCCAGCAGCAAGGAACGAGGCAGGGTCACCGGGGAGCTGTTTTTT
TRBD1	NA	TRBV6-4	TRBJ2-1	CASSGVDRGWDEQFF	TGTGCCAGCAGTGGAGTGGACAGGGGTTGGGATGAGCAGTTCTTC
NA	NA	TRBV25-1	TRBJ2-7	CASSEPPFHEQYF	TGTGCCAGCAGTGAACCCCCTTTCCACGAGCAGTACTTC
TRBD1	NA	TRBV7-9	TRBJ2-1	CASSGQGLHNEQFF	TGTGCCAGCAGCGGACAGGGATTACACAATGAGCAGTTCTTC
NA	few	TRBV4-1	TRBJ1-1	CASSQPSEGGNTEAFF	TGCGCCAGCAGCCAACCATCGGAGGGTGGGAACACTGAAGCTTTCTTT
TRBD2	NA	TRBV29-1	TRBJ2-1	CSLRGVGGPLGGEQFF	TGCAGCCTCCGGGGGGTGGGCGGGCCCCTCGGGGGTGAGCAGTTCTTC
TRBD2	few	TRBV4-2	TRBJ2-5	CASSQGGGNQETQYF	TGTGCCAGCAGCCAGGGCGGGGGGAACCAAGAGACCCAGTACTTC
NA	NA	TRBV7-9	TRBJ2-3	CASSLAIRQVDTQYF	TGTGCCAGCAGCTTAGCGATCAGGCAGGTCGATACGCAGTATTTT
NA	few	TRBV30	TRBJ1-1	CAWRLLRWAFF	TGTGCCTGGAGATTGCTAAGATGGGCTTTCTTT
NA	NA	TRBV5-1	TRBJ1-4	CASSSQTASNEKLFF	TGCGCCAGCAGCTCCCAGACAGCATCTAATGAAAAACTGTTTTTT
TRBD1	NA	TRBV6-1	TRBJ1-1	CASSQRTGEGTEAFF	TGTGCCAGCAGTCAACGGACAGGGGAGGGTACTGAAGCTTTCTTT
TRBD1	NA	TRBV4-1	TRBJ1-4	CASSQTGTANEKLFF	TGCGCCAGCAGCCAGACCGGGACAGCTAATGAAAAACTGTTTTTT
TRBD2	once	TRBV10-3	TRBJ2-1	CAISGLTSGINNEQFF	TGTGCCATCAGTGGGCTGACTAGCGGCATAAACAATGAGCAGTTCTTC
NA	NA	TRBV21-1	TRBJ2-7	CASSKEQFCYEQYF	TGTGCCAGCAGCAAAGAACAGTTCTGCTACGAGCAGTACTTC
NA	NA	TRBV4-1	TRBJ2-7	CASSQDLRTHEQYF	TGCGCCAGCAGCCAAGACCTCCGGACTCACGAGCAGTACTTC
NA	NA	TRBV5-1	TRBJ1-2	CASSFSPTVSRGSYTF	TGCGCCAGCAGCTTTTCGCCTACAGTCTCCCGTGGTAGCTACACCTTC
TRBD2	NA	TRBV9	TRBJ2-7	CASSASPTGSGAYEQYF	TGTGCCAGCAGCGCAAGTCCCACGGGTAGCGGGGCCTACGAGCAGTACTTC
NA	NA	TRBV21-1	TRBJ1-4	CASPWGQFLYNEKLFF	TGTGCCAGCCCTTGGGGACAGTTCCTTTATAATGAAAAACTGTTTTTT
TRBD2	NA	TRBV7-9	TRBJ2-1	CASSPSSGRLGEQFF	TGTGCCAGCAGCCCATCTAGCGGGAGGCTGGGTGAGCAGTTCTTC
NA	NA	TRBV5-6	TRBJ1-1	CASSYGQPVTEAFF	TGTGCCAGCAGTTATGGACAGCCTGTGACTGAAGCTTTCTTT
TRBD2	NA	TRBV5-1	TRBJ2-1	CASSLGGTSGRNEQFF	TGCGCCAGCAGCTTAGGCGGGACTAGCGGTCGGAATGAGCAGTTCTTC